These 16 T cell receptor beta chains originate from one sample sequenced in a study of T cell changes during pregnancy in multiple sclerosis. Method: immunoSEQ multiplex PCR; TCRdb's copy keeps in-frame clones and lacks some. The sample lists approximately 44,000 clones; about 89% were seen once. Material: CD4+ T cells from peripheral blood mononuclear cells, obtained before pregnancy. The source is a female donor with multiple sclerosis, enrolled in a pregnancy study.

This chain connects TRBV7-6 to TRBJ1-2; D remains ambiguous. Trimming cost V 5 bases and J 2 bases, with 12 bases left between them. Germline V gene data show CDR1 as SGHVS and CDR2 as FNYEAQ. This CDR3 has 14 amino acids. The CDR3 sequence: CASSPQVKNYGYTF. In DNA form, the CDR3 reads TGTGCCAGCAGCCCCCAGGTCAAAAACTATGGCTACACCTTC.

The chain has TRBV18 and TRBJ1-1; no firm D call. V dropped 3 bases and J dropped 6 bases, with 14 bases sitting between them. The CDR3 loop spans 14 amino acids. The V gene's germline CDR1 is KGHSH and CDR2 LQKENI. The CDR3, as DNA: TGTGCCAGCTCACCGGACGGGGTGGTTCCTGAAGCTTTCTTT. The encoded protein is CASSPDGVVPEAFF. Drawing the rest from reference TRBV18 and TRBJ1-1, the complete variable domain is NAGVMQNPRHLVRRRGQEARLRCSPMKGHSHVYWYRQLPEEGLKFMVYLQKENIIDESGMPKERFSAEFPKEGPSILRIQQVVRGDSAAYFCASSPDGVVPEAFFGQGTRLTVV.

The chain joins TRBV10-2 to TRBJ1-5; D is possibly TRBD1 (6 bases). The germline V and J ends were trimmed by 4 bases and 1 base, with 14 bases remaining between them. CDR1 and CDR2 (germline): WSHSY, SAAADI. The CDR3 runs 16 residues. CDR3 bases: TGCGCCAGCAGTGCGAGGGGGGGGATGAGCAATCAGCCCCAGCATTTT. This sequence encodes CASSARGGMSNQPQHF.

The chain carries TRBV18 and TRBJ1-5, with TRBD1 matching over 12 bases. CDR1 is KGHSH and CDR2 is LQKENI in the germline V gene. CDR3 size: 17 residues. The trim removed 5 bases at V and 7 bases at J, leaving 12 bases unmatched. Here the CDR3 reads CASSSVGTGGKGQPQHF. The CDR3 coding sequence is TGTGCCAGCTCATCGGTCGGGACAGGGGGCAAAGGGCAGCCCCAGCATTTT.

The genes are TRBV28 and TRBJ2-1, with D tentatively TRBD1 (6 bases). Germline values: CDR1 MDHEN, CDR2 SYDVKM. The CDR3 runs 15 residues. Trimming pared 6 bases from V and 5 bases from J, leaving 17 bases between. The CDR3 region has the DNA TGTGCCAGCAGCCCACAGGGAGCTGGCCACAATGAGCAGTTCTTC. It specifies CASSPQGAGHNEQFF.

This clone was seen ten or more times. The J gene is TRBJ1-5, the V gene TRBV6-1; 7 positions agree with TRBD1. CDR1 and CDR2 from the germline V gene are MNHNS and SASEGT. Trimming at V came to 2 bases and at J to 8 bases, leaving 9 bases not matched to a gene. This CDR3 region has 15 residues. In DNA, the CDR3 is TGTGCCAGCAGTGAAACGGGACAGCCTTCGGAGCCCCAGCATTTT. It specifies CASSETGQPSEPQHF.

Here the CDR3 reads CASSHTTGGAEAFF. CDR3 nucleotide sequence: TGTGCCAGCAGCCACACCACAGGGGGCGCTGAAGCTTTCTTT. V gene TRBV6-1 combines with J gene TRBJ1-1, with 9 bases that match TRBD1. From germline, CDR1 is MNHNS and CDR2 SASEGT. This CDR3 is built from 14 residues. J lost 6 bases, V lost 6 bases, and 8 bases had no gene match.

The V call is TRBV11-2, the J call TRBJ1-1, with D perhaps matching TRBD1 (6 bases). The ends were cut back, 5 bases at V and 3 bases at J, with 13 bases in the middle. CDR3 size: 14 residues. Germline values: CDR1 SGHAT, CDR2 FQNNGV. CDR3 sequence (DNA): TGTGCCAGCAGCCGTCACAGGGAGTACACTGAAGCTTTCTTT. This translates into CASSRHREYTEAFF.

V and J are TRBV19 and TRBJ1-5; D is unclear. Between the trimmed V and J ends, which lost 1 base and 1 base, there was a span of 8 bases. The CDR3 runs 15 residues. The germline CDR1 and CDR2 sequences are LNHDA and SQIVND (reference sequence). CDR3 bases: TGTGCCAGTAGTATAGTCTGGGAGAGCAATCAGCCCCAGCATTTT. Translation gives CASSIVWESNQPQHF.

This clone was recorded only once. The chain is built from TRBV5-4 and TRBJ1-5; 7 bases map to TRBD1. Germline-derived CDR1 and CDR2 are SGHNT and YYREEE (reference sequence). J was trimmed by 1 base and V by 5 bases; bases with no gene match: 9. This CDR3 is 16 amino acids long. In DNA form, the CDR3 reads TGTGCCAGCAGTACGGACCCGGGACAGAGCAATCAGCCCCAGCATTTT. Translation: CASSTDPGQSNQPQHF.

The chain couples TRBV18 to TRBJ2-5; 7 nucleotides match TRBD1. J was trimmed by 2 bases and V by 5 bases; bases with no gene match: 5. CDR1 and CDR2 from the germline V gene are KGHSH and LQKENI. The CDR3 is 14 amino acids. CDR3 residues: CASSSRDSQETQYF. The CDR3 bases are TGTGCCAGCTCATCCCGGGACAGTCAAGAGACCCAGTACTTC.

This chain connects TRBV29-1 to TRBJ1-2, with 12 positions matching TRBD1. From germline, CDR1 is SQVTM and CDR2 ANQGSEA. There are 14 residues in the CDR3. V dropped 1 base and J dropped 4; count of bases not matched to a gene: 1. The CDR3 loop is CSVEGDRGLYGYTF. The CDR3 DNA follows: TGCAGCGTTGAAGGGGACAGGGGGCTCTATGGCTACACCTTC.

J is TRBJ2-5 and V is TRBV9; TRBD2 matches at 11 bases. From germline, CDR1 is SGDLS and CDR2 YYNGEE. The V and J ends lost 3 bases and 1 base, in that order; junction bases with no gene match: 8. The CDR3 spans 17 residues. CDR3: CASSAGLAGGPQETQYF. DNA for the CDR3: TGTGCCAGCAGCGCTGGTCTAGCGGGGGGCCCCCAAGAGACCCAGTACTTC.

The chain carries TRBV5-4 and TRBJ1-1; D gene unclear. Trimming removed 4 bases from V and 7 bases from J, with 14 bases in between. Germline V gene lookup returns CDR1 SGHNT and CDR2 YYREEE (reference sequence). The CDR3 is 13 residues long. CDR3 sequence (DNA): TGTGCCAGCAGCCCACTCGGGAGGGATGAAGCTTTCTTT. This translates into CASSPLGRDEAFF.

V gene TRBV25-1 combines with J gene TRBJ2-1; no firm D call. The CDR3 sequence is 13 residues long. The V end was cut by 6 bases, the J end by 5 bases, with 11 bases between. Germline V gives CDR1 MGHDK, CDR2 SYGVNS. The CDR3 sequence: CASSPSVDNEQFF. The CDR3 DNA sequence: TGTGCCAGCAGCCCCTCGGTTGACAATGAGCAGTTCTTC.

Here the CDR3 reads CSVLIENIQYF. CDR3 in DNA: TGCAGTGTCCTTATCGAAAACATTCAGTACTTC. The rearrangement uses TRBV20-1 and TRBJ2-4; D is uncertain. V shed 7 bases and J shed 5 bases, with 9 bases lying between them. Germline V gene sequence: CDR1 DFQATT, CDR2 SNEGSKA (reference sequence). The CDR3 loop spans 11 amino acids.